These 26 T cell receptor beta chains were all obtained from the same sample, sequenced in a study of blood T cell repertoires in COVID-19. Libraries were prepared by immunoSEQ multiplex PCR; TCRdb keeps only in-frame clonotypes and omits some of them. The sample consists of around 33,000 clones, more than 60% of them appearing once. Sequences were obtained from peripheral blood. The receptors come from a man at least 80 years old with active or convalescent COVID-19.

The chain joins TRBV3-1 (or the pseudogene TRBV3-2) to TRBJ2-1, with D hard to call. The CDR3 is 13 amino acids. CDR1 and CDR2 from the germline V gene are LGHDT and YNNKEL (reference sequence). Deletions cut 3 bases from V and 9 bases from J, with 12 bases between. In nucleotides, the CDR3 is TGTGCCAGCAGCCACGGAGCAGCTGGTGAGCAGTTCTTC. Translated: CASSHGAAGEQFF.

The table lists this clone with a few counts. The J gene is TRBJ2-7, the V gene TRBV6-5, with 11 bases aligning to TRBD1. The CDR3 spans 14 residues. V dropped 6 bases and J dropped 2; count of bases not matched to a gene: 3. Germline V gene lookup returns CDR1 MNHEY and CDR2 SVGAGI. The CDR3: CASSPGQGAYEQYF. The CDR3 bases are TGTGCCAGCAGCCCGGGACAGGGGGCCTACGAGCAGTACTTC.

This chain uses TRBV9 with TRBJ2-7; TRBD1 is a possible D gene (5 bases). V was trimmed by 1 base and J by 5 bases, leaving 13 bases between them. The CDR3 length is 14 residues. Germline-derived CDR1 and CDR2 are SGDLS and YYNGEE. As DNA, the CDR3 is TGTGCCAGCAGCGTAACGCAGGGCAGCGACGAGCAGTACTTC. It encodes CASSVTQGSDEQYF.

CDR3 DNA: TGCGCCAGCAGCTTGGACCCGGGACTAGCGGGGAAATTGTCTAGCACAGATACGCAGTATTTT. Amino acids: CASSLDPGLAGKLSSTDTQYF. The V call is TRBV5-1, the J call TRBJ2-3; 13 nucleotides match TRBD2. The length of the CDR3 is 21 residues. In germline, CDR1 is SGHRS, CDR2 YFSETQ. V was clipped by 0 bases and J by 0 bases; unmatched bases: 13.

The rearrangement joins TRBV27 to TRBJ2-7, with 11 bases lining up with TRBD1. Per the germline V gene, CDR1 is MNHEY and CDR2 is SMNVEV (reference sequence). CDR3 length equals 20 residues. The V and J ends lost 3 bases and 4 bases, in that order; junction bases with no gene match: 20. CDR3 sequence (DNA): TGTGCCAGCAGTTTGTATATCGCCGTGGGACAGGGGGACTCAGCGTACGAGCAGTACTTC. Amino acid sequence: CASSLYIAVGQGDSAYEQYF.

This clone appeared a few times. The J gene is TRBJ2-3, the V gene TRBV5-1, with 11 bases matching TRBD2. Trimming took 4 bases from V and 0 from J; bases not matched to a gene: 4. This CDR3 spans 16 amino acids. The germline CDR1 and CDR2 sequences are SGHRS and YFSETQ. The CDR3 protein is CASSPGLAESTDTQYF. In DNA, the CDR3 is TGCGCCAGCAGCCCGGGACTAGCGGAAAGCACAGATACGCAGTATTTT.

V gene TRBV18 combines with J gene TRBJ2-1; 10 nucleotides align to TRBD2. J was trimmed by 6 bases and V by 5 bases; bases with no gene match: 7. The CDR3 loop spans 15 amino acids. Germline assignment: CDR1 KGHSH and CDR2 LQKENI. CDR3 nucleotide sequence: TGTGCCAGCTCAAAACTAGCGGGGAGCCTCAATGAGCAGTTCTTC. Protein product: CASSKLAGSLNEQFF. The full variable domain, its missing parts supplied by reference TRBV18 and TRBJ2-1, is NAGVMQNPRHLVRRRGQEARLRCSPMKGHSHVYWYRQLPEEGLKFMVYLQKENIIDESGMPKERFSAEFPKEGPSILRIQQVVRGDSAAYFCASSKLAGSLNEQFFGPGTRLTVL.

The chain has TRBV6-4 and TRBJ1-5; D not resolved. The germline V and J ends were trimmed by 2 bases and 2 bases, with 16 bases remaining between them. This CDR3 has 17 amino acids. Germline CDR1 and CDR2: MRHNA and SNTAGT. Here the CDR3 reads CASSDGRGVWRNQPQHF. The CDR3 DNA reads as TGTGCCAGCAGTGACGGGCGGGGAGTATGGCGCAATCAGCCCCAGCATTTT.

The chain employs TRBV11-2 and TRBJ2-1, with TRBD2 matching 7 bases. The CDR3 sequence is 15 residues long. V shed 1 base and J 3 bases; nucleotides not matched to a gene: 3. Germline V lookup: CDR1 SGHAT, CDR2 FQNNGV. The CDR3 is CASSLATSDYNEQFF. The CDR3 nucleotides read TGTGCCAGCAGCTTAGCTACTAGCGACTACAATGAGCAGTTCTTC.

The rearrangement uses TRBV7-9 and TRBJ1-3; TRBD1 matches 7 bases. V lost 2 bases and J lost 0; bases outside the gene matches: 4. The CDR3 sequence is 16 residues long. The germline CDR1 and CDR2 sequences are SEHNR and FQNEAQ (reference sequence). The CDR3 here is CASSLIGGRSGNTIYF. The CDR3 DNA reads TGTGCCAGCAGCTTAATAGGGGGCCGCTCTGGAAACACCATATATTTT.

CDR3 region: CATSDTRADGNEQFF. CDR3 nucleotides: TGTGCCACCAGTGACACGAGGGCCGATGGCAATGAGCAGTTCTTC. V usage is TRBV24-1 and J usage is TRBJ2-1; possibly TRBD2 for D (5 bases). Germline loops: CDR1 KGHDR, CDR2 SFDVKD. The CDR3 is made up of 15 amino acids. The germline V and J ends were trimmed by 4 bases and 6 bases, with 15 bases remaining between them.

The V gene is TRBV27, the J gene TRBJ1-1, with TRBD1 identical over 8 bases. This CDR3 is built from 14 residues. The germline V gene encodes CDR1 MNHEY and CDR2 SMNVEV (reference sequence). With V trimmed by 4 bases and J by 5 bases, 6 bases remained unmatched. In nucleotides, the CDR3 is TGTGCCAGCAGTTCAACAGGGGGGTGGACTGAAGCTTTCTTT. As protein: CASSSTGGWTEAFF.

By sample fraction, this clone is medium-sized. The chain combines TRBV19 with TRBJ1-2; D gene uncertain. The CDR3 sequence is 13 residues long. The V gene's germline CDR1 is LNHDA and CDR2 SQIVND (reference sequence). Trimming removed 7 bases from V and 2 bases from J, with 11 bases in between. CDR3 loop: CASNNLRNYGYTF. CDR3 sequence (DNA): TGTGCCAGTAACAATCTCAGGAACTATGGCTACACCTTC.

The chain employs TRBV4-1 and TRBJ2-7; D is uncertain. Germline V gene data show CDR1 as MGHRA and CDR2 as YSYEKL. Between the trimmed V and J ends, which lost 1 base and 0 bases, there was a span of 13 bases. The CDR3 runs 16 residues. This chain's CDR3 is CASSQALVAYSYEQYF. CDR3 bases: TGCGCCAGCAGCCAAGCCCTTGTCGCGTACTCCTACGAGCAGTACTTC.

This chain uses TRBV5-8 with TRBJ2-1, with 7 bases that match TRBD2. The CDR3 sequence is 14 residues long. From germline, CDR1 is SGHTS and CDR2 YDEGEE. V shed 6 bases, J shed 7 bases, and the junction held 10 bases outside the gene matches. CDR3 residues: CASNAGVSLNEQFF. The CDR3 region has the DNA TGTGCCAGCAATGCGGGAGTGAGTTTGAATGAGCAGTTCTTC. Full variable domain (rest looked up from reference TRBV5-8 and TRBJ2-1): EAGVTQSPTHLIKTRGQQATLRCSPISGHTSVYWYQQALGLGLQFLLWYDEGEERNRGNFPPRFSGRQFPNYSSELNVNALELEDSALYLCASNAGVSLNEQFFGPGTRLTVL.

This chain connects TRBV19 to TRBJ1-4; the match to TRBD1 covers 9 bases. Trimming took 10 bases from V and 0 from J; bases not matched to a gene: 9. Germline values: CDR1 LNHDA, CDR2 SQIVND (reference sequence). This CDR3 is 16 amino acids long. The CDR3 protein is CATGTGRTATNEKLFF. The CDR3 DNA is TGTGCCACCGGGACAGGGAGAACGGCAACTAATGAAAAACTGTTTTTT.

CDR3 sequence: CASSYSTGPSYEQYF. The CDR3 nucleotides are TGTGCCAGCAGTTACTCGACAGGACCTTCCTACGAGCAGTACTTC. This chain connects TRBV6-5 to TRBJ2-7; possible D gene TRBD1, 6 bases. Trimming removed 0 bases from V and 1 base from J, with 10 bases in between. Germline V CDR1 and CDR2: MNHEY, SVGAGI. The CDR3 runs 15 residues.

The chain has TRBV27 and TRBJ1-2; no reliable D call. V was pared by 3 bases and J by 4 bases, with 15 bases between. The CDR3 is made up of 15 amino acids. Germline V lookup: CDR1 MNHEY, CDR2 SMNVEV (reference sequence). Written as DNA, the CDR3 is TGTGCCAGCAGTTTTCTCGACCCGGCAGGCTATGGCTACACCTTC. It translates to CASSFLDPAGYGYTF.

This clone was detected only a few times. The chain joins TRBV7-8 to TRBJ2-7; the match to TRBD1 covers 7 bases. From germline, CDR1 is SGHVS and CDR2 FQNEAQ. The CDR3 is 14 amino acids. Unmatched junction bases numbered 4, after V lost 4 bases and J lost 1 base. The CDR3 reads CASSSGQASYEQYF. CDR3 DNA sequence: TGTGCCAGCAGCTCAGGACAGGCGTCCTACGAGCAGTACTTC.

This chain connects TRBV5-1 to TRBJ2-4; 9 positions match TRBD2. Looked up from germline, CDR1 is SGHRS and CDR2 is YFSETQ. V was clipped by 4 bases and J by 9 bases; unmatched bases: 11. The CDR3 consists of 15 residues. The CDR3 DNA follows: TGCGCCAGCAGCCGGCAGGGCGGGAGGGATGGCATTCAGTACTTC. As protein: CASSRQGGRDGIQYF.

The chain couples TRBV25-1 to TRBJ2-1, with a tentative D call TRBD2 (5 bases). CDR1 is MGHDK and CDR2 is SYGVNS in the germline V gene. The length of the CDR3 is 14 residues. V was shortened by 5 bases and J by 8 bases, with 16 bases between the two germline ends. CDR3 coding DNA: TGTGCCAGCAGTTCCCCTAATGCCGGGGATGAGCAGTTCTTC. It yields the protein CASSSPNAGDEQFF.

The V gene is TRBV10-3, the J gene TRBJ1-1; 7 nucleotides align to TRBD1. Germline-derived CDR1 and CDR2 are ENHRY and SYGVKD. V shed 10 bases, J shed 2 bases, and the junction held 10 bases outside the gene matches. The CDR3 has 14 amino acids. Here the CDR3 DNA reads TGTGCCACCCAGACAGACAGGGCAAACACTGAAGCTTTCTTT. This translates into CATQTDRANTEAFF.

V gene TRBV14 combines with J gene TRBJ2-3; a weak D match, TRBD1 (6 bases). The ends were cut back, 2 bases at V and 3 bases at J, with 12 bases in the middle. Per germline, CDR1 SGHDN and CDR2 FVKESK. The CDR3 is 15 amino acids. The CDR3 region has the DNA TGTGCCAGCAGCCAATACGTTGGGACAACAGATACGCAGTATTTT. Amino acid sequence: CASSQYVGTTDTQYF.

V and J are TRBV6-1 and TRBJ2-7; D gene ambiguous. The germline V and J ends were trimmed by 2 bases and 0 bases, with 8 bases remaining between them. Germline V gene data show CDR1 as MNHNS and CDR2 as SASEGT. The CDR3 has 14 residues. The CDR3: CASSEYIDSYEQYF. Here the CDR3 DNA reads TGTGCCAGCAGTGAATATATAGACTCCTACGAGCAGTACTTC.

This clone came up a few times. The chain employs TRBV7-6 and TRBJ2-7; the D gene is possibly TRBD1 (6 bases). Germline CDR1 and CDR2: SGHVS and FNYEAQ. V lost 5 bases and J 2 bases, leaving 16 bases between the germline ends. The CDR3 runs 15 residues. The CDR3, as DNA: TGTGCCAGCAGCCCACCGAATGGACAGACCTACGAGCAGTACTTC. Its translation: CASSPPNGQTYEQYF.

This clone has only a few counts. In nucleotides, the CDR3 is TGTGCCATCAGTGAGTCGACGTGGGAGTTCACCTACGAGCAGTACTTC. Its protein product is CAISESTWEFTYEQYF. V usage is TRBV10-3 and J usage is TRBJ2-7; possibly TRBD2 for D (5 bases). Germline CDR1 ENHRY, CDR2 SYGVKD. The V end was cut by 0 bases, the J end by 2 bases, with 14 bases between. The CDR3 covers 16 residues.